This T cell receptor beta chain was identified in a study of blood T cell repertoires in COVID-19. Profiling relied on immunoSEQ multiplex PCR, and the TCRdb table lists in-frame clones only, not all of them. Here the sample spans roughly 170,000 clones, approximately 87% being singletons. The CDR3 loop spans 15 amino acids. Germline V CDR1 and CDR2: ENHRY, SYGVKD. Trimming at V came to 4 bases and at J to 6 bases, leaving 6 bases not matched to a gene. Specimen: PBMCs or T cells enriched from blood (not recorded which). This clonotype was obtained from a woman aged 50 to 60 who had recovered from COVID-19. The chain uses TRBV10-3 and TRBJ2-1; TRBD2 agrees at 10 bases. Here the CDR3 reads CAISGLAGAGNEQFF. CDR3 DNA sequence: TGTGCCATCAGTGGGCTAGCGGGGGCGGGCAATGAGCAGTTCTTC.